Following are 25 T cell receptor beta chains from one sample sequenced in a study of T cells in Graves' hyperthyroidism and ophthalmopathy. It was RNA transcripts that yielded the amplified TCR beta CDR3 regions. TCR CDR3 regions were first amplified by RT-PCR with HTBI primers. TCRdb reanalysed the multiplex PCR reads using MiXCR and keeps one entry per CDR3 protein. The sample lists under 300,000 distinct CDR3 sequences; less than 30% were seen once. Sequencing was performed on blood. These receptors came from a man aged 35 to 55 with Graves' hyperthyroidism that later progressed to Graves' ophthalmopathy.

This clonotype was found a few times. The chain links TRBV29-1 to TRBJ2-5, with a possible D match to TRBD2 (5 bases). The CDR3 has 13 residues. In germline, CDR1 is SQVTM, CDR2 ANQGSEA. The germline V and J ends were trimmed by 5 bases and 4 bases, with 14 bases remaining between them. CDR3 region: CSVSLWRRETQYF. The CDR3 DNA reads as TGCAGCGTTTCCCTTTGGAGGAGAGAGACCCAGTACTTC.

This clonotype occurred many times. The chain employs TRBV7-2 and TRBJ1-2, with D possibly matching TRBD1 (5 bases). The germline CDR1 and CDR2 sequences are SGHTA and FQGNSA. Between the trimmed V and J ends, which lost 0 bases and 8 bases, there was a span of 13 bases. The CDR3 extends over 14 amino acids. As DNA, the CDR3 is TGTGCCAGCAGCTTAGCAAGGGGAACGGGGGGCTACACCTTC. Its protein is CASSLARGTGGYTF.

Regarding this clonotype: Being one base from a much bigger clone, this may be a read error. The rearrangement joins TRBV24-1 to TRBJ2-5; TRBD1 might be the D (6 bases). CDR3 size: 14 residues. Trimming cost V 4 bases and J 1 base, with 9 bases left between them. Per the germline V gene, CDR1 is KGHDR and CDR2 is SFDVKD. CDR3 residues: CATSERTAQETQYF. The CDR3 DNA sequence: TGTGCCACCAGTGAACGGACAGCCCAAGAGACCCAGTACTTC.

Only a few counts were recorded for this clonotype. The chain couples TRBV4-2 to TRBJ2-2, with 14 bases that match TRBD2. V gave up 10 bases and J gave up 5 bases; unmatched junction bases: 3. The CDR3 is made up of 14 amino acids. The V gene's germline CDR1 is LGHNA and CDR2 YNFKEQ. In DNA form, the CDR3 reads TGTGCCATCGGGACTAGCGGGAGTACCGGGGAGCTGTTTTTT. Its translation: CAIGTSGSTGELFF.

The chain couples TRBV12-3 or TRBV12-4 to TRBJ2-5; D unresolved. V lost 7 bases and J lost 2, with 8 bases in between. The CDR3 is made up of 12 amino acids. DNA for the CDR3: TGTGCCAGCAAATGGGGACAAGAGACCCAGTACTTC. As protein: CASKWGQETQYF.

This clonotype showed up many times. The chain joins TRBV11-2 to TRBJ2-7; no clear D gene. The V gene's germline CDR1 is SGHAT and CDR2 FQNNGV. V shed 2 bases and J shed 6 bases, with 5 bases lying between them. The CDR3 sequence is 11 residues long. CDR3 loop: CASSLPAEQYF. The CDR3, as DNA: TGTGCCAGCAGCTTACCGGCCGAGCAGTACTTC.

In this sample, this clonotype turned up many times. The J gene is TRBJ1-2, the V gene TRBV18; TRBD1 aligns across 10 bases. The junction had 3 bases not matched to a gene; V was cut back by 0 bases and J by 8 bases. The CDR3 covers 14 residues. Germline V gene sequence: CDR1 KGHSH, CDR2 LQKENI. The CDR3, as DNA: TGTGCCAGCTCACCACCGGACAGGGGGGGCGGCTACACCTTC. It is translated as CASSPPDRGGGYTF.

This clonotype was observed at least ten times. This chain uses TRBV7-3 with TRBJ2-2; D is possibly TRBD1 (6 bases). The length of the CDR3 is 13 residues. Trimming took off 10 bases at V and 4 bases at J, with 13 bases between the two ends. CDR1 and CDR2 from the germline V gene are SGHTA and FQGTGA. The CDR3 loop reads CATSTGSTGELFF. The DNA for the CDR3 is TGTGCCACCTCCACAGGGAGCACCGGGGAGCTGTTTTTT.

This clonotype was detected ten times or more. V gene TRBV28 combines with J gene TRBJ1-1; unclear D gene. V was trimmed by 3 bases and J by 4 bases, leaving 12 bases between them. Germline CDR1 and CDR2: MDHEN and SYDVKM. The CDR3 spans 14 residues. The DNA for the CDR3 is TGTGCCAGCAGTTTCGAAGTGCGGGGCACTGAAGCTTTCTTT. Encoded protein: CASSFEVRGTEAFF. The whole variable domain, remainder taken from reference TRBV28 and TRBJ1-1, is DVKVTQSSRYLVKRTGEKVFLECVQDMDHENMFWYRQDPGLGLRLIYFSYDVKMKEKGDIPEGYSVSREKKERFSLILESASTNQTSMYLCASSFEVRGTEAFFGQGTRLTVV.

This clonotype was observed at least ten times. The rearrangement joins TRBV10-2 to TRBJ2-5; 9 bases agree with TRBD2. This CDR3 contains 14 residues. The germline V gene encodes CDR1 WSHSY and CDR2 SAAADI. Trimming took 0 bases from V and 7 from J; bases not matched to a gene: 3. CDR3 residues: CASSESRAGGTQYF. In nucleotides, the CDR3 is TGCGCCAGCAGTGAGTCTAGAGCGGGAGGGACCCAGTACTTC.

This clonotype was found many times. This CDR3 is CAISPGGAGNQPQHF. The CDR3 nucleotides read TGTGCCATCAGTCCAGGGGGCGCGGGCAATCAGCCCCAGCATTTT. The V call is TRBV10-3, the J call TRBJ1-5; 8 bases fit TRBD1. V shed 5 bases and J 2 bases; nucleotides not matched to a gene: 5. CDR1 is ENHRY, CDR2 SYGVKD, per germline. This CDR3 contains 15 residues.

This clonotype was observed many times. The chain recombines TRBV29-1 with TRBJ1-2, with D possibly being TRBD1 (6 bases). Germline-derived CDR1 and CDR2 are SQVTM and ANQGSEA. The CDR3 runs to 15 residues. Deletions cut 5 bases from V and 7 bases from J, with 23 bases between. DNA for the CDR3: TGCAGCGTTCCCCAGGCATCAGGGGCGGCAGGTGGCTACACCTTC. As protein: CSVPQASGAAGGYTF. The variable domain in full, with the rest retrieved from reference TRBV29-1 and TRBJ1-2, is SAVISQKPSRDICQRGTSLTIQCQVDSQVTMMFWYRQQPGQSLTLIATANQGSEATYESGFVIDKFPISRPNLTFSTLTVSNMSPEDSSIYLCSVPQASGAAGGYTFGSGTRLTVV.

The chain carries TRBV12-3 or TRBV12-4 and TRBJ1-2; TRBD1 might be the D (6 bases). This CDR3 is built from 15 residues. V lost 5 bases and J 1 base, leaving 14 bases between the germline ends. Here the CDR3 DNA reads TGTGCCAGCAGTCCTGGACAGTATCTTAACTATGGCTACACCTTC. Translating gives CASSPGQYLNYGYTF.

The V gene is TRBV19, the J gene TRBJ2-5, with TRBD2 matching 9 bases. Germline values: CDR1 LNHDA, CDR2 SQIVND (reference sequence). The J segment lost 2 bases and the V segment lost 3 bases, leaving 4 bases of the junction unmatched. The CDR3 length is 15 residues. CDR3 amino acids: CASSMSGRFQETQYF. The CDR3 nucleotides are TGTGCCAGTAGTATGAGCGGGAGGTTTCAAGAGACCCAGTACTTC.

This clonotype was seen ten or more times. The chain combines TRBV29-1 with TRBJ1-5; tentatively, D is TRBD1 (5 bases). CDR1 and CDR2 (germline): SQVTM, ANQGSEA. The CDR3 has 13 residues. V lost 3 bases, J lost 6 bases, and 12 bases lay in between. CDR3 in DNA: TGCAGCGTTGAGCCCGGCGGGGGTCAGCCCCAGCATTTT. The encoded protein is CSVEPGGGQPQHF.

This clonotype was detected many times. The CDR3 sequence is CASRPTTVNTEAFF. In DNA, the CDR3 is TGTGCCAGCAGACCGACGACAGTGAACACTGAAGCTTTCTTT. The rearrangement joins TRBV12-3 or TRBV12-4 to TRBJ1-1, with D perhaps TRBD1 (5 bases). V lost 6 bases to trimming and J lost 0 bases, with 11 bases between them. This CDR3 spans 14 amino acids.

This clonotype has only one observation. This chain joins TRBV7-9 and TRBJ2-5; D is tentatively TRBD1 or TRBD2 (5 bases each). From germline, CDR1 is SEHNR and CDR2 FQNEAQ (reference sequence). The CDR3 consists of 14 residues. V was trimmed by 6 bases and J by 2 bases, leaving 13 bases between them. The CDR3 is CASSLVGEQETQYF. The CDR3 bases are TGTGCCAGCAGTTTGGTAGGGGAGCAAGAGACCCAGTACTTC.

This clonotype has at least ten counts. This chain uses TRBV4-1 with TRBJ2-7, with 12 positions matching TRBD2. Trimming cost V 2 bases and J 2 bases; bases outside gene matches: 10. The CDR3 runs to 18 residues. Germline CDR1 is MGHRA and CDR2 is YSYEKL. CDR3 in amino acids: CASSQSRLAGGTPYEQYF. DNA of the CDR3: TGCGCCAGCAGCCAATCGAGGCTAGCGGGAGGGACGCCCTACGAGCAGTACTTC.

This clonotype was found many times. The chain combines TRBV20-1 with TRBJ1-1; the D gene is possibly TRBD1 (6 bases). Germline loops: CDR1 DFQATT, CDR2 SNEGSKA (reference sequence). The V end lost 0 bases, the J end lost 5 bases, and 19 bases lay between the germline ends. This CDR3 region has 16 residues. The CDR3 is CSARDPLGRGGTEAFF. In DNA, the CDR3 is TGCAGTGCTAGAGATCCCTTGGGCAGGGGTGGTACTGAAGCTTTCTTT.

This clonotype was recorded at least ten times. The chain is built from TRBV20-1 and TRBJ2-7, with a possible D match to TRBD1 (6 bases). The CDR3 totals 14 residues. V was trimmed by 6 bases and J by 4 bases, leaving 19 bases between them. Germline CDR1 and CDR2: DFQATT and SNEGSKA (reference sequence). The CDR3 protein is CSAHAGTNNYEQYF. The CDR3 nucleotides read TGCAGTGCCCACGCCGGGACAAACAATTACGAGCAGTACTTC.

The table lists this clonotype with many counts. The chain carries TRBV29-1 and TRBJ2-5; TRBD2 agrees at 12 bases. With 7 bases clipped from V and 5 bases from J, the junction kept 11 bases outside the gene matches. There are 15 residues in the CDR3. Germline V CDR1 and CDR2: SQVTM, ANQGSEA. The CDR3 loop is CSGATSGSFWETQYF. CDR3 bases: TGCAGCGGCGCGACTAGCGGGAGTTTCTGGGAGACCCAGTACTTC. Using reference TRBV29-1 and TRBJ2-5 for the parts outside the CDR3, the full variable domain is SAVISQKPSRDICQRGTSLTIQCQVDSQVTMMFWYRQQPGQSLTLIATANQGSEATYESGFVIDKFPISRPNLTFSTLTVSNMSPEDSSIYLCSGATSGSFWETQYFGPGTRLLVL.

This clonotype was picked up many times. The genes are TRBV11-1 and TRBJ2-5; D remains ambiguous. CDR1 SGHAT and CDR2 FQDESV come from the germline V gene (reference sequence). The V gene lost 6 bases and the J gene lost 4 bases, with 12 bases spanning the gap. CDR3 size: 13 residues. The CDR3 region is CASSPPSVETQYF. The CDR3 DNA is TGTGCCAGCAGTCCCCCCTCGGTAGAGACCCAGTACTTC.

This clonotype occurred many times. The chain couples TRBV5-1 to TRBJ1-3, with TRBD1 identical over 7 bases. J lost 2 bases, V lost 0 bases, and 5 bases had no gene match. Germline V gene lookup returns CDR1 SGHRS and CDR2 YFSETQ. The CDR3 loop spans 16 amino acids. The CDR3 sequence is CASSLESTGPGNTIYF. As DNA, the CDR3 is TGCGCCAGCAGCTTGGAATCGACAGGGCCTGGAAACACCATATATTTT.

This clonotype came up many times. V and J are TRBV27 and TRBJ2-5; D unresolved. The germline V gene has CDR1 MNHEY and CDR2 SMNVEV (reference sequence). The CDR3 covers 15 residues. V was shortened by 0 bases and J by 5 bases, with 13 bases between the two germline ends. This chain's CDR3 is CASSLSFWGGETQYF. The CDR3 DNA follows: TGTGCCAGCAGTTTATCGTTTTGGGGTGGGGAGACCCAGTACTTC.

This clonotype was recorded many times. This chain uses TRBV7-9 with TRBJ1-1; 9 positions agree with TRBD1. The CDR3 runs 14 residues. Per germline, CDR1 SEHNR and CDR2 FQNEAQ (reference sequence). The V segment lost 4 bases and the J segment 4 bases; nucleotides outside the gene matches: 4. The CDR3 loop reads CASSYDRGGTEAFF. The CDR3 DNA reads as TGTGCCAGCAGCTATGACAGGGGGGGCACTGAAGCTTTCTTT.